These T cell receptor beta chains were read from a single sample in a study of shared clonotypes between healthy human individuals. Only in-frame clones appear in the TCRdb table, and some are missing; sequencing was by immunoSEQ multiplex PCR. The data contain 2.3 million or so clones, approximately 95% of them seen just once; the ten biggest clones take up under 0.45%. Sample: naive CD4+ T cells from PBMCs. These receptors came from a man aged 18 to 30 in good health. Some clones in this sample may be carry-over from other donors' samples. Both conserved end residues are part of each CDR3. D genes are given only for firm matches. The listing skips clone size in some rows; elsewhere it reads once, few, many or a size class.

j_gene,v_gene,abundance,d_gene,CDR3nt,CDR3aa
TRBJ2-1,TRBV18,-,-,TGTGCCAGCTCACCACCGGGCAGGATGACCCTGAATGAGCAGTTCTTC,CASSPPGRMTLNEQFF
TRBJ2-7,TRBV6-5,-,-,TGTGCCAGCAGTTCGTTTGGCGGGCATGTTTCCTACGAGCAGTACTTC,CASSSFGGHVSYEQYF
TRBJ1-1,TRBV4-1,-,-,TGCGCCAGCAGCCCAGAGTTGGGCAGAGCAATAGAAGCTTTCTTT,CASSPELGRAIEAFF
TRBJ1-4,TRBV27,-,-,TGTGCCAGCAGTATACGGCTTAATGAAAAACTGTTTTTT,CASSIRLNEKLFF
TRBJ1-2,TRBV30,-,-,TGTGCCTGGCGAGCCGGACTTGGCTACACCTTC,CAWRAGLGYTF
TRBJ2-2,TRBV18,-,TRBD1,TGTGCCAGCTCACCACGTCAGGAAGGGGGCTCCACCGGGGAGCTGTTTTTT,CASSPRQEGGSTGELFF
TRBJ2-7,TRBV15,-,TRBD2,TGTGCCACCAGCCCTACCGTACTAGCGGGAGGGGCCTACGAGCAGTACTTC,CATSPTVLAGGAYEQYF
TRBJ2-6,TRBV18,-,-,TGTGCCAGCTCACCTGAGGGCCAAGGGTCTGGGGCCAACGTCCTGACTTTC,CASSPEGQGSGANVLTF
TRBJ2-7,TRBV5-1,-,-,TGCGCCAGCAGCCTTGGGACGGCTTCCTACGAGCAGTACTTC,CASSLGTASYEQYF
TRBJ2-7,TRBV2,once,-,TGTGCCAGCAACGGGTGGTCCTACGAGCAGTACTTC,CASNGWSYEQYF
TRBJ1-5,TRBV5-4,-,-,TGTGCCAGCAGCCATGGACAGAATCAGCCCCAGCATTTT,CASSHGQNQPQHF
TRBJ1-5,TRBV19,-,TRBD1,TGTGCCAGTAGAACCTCAGGGGGACAGCCCCAGCATTTT,CASRTSGGQPQHF
TRBJ2-7,TRBV6-5,-,TRBD1,TGTGCCAGCAGGCGGACAGGGGCGAAGGTCGAGCAGTACTTC,CASRRTGAKVEQYF
TRBJ2-1,TRBV7-3,-,-,TGTGCCAGCAGCTTAGGCTACAACAATGAGCAGTTCTTC,CASSLGYNNEQFF
TRBJ1-5,TRBV2,-,-,TGTGCCAGCAGGGGGGAGAGTTTGGGCAATCAGCCCCAGCATTTT,CASRGESLGNQPQHF
TRBJ1-1,TRBV28,-,-,TGTGCCACCGCCGGGAATGAGGGAACTGAAGCTTTCTTT,CATAGNEGTEAFF
TRBJ2-1,TRBV6-4,once,-,TGTGCCAGACGGACTGGGGGGGCCGATGAGCAGTTCTTC,CARRTGGADEQFF